Shown below are 10 T cell receptor beta chains from a single sample sequenced in a study of Ad26.COV2.S vaccination and SARS-CoV-2 variants. Using immunoSEQ multiplex PCR, the repertoire was profiled, and TCRdb retains in-frame clones only, with some absent. The table records about 250,000 clones, roughly 89% of them present only once. Treatment meaning: roughly 19 received Ad26.COV2.S at low or high dose, single or two shots; several received placebo; per-sample allocation not given. Sampling was performed 63 days after the first vaccine or placebo injection. The specimen was peripheral blood, collected in a trial of Ad26.COV2.S vaccine versus placebo. These TCRs come from a person between 18 and 65 years old who received the Ad26.COV2.S COVID-19 vaccine or a placebo.

The chain has TRBV9 and TRBJ2-1; 8 positions match TRBD1. The germline V gene encodes CDR1 SGDLS and CDR2 YYNGEE. The junction had 9 bases not matched to a gene; V was cut back by 1 base and J by 6 bases. This CDR3 is 16 amino acids long. CDR3 sequence: CASSVPRQGPGNEQFF. In nucleotides, the CDR3 is TGTGCCAGCAGCGTACCGCGACAGGGGCCGGGCAATGAGCAGTTCTTC.

CDR3 sequence: CASSQDWAGEDTEAFF. CDR3 nucleotides: TGCGCCAGCAGCCAAGATTGGGCAGGGGAGGACACTGAAGCTTTCTTT. The chain recombines TRBV4-1 with TRBJ1-1, with D perhaps matching TRBD1 (6 bases). The germline gives CDR1 MGHRA, CDR2 YSYEKL. V dropped 0 bases and J dropped 3 bases, with 14 bases sitting between them. The CDR3 is made up of 16 amino acids.

With regard to this clone: One junction end disagrees with the germline gene, perhaps due to a read error. J is TRBJ2-6 and V is TRBV7-9; the D gene is possibly TRBD1 (5 bases). Germline CDR1 SEHNR, CDR2 FQNEAQ (reference sequence). The CDR3 extends over 15 amino acids. The CDR3 region is CASSFLPSGANVPTF. Here the CDR3 DNA reads TGTGCCAGCAGCTTTCTCCCATCTGGGGCCAACGTCCCGACTTTC.

The J gene is TRBJ2-2, the V gene TRBV29-1, with D uncertain. The CDR3 has 14 amino acids. V was pared by 6 bases and J by 0 bases, with 11 bases between. Germline assignment: CDR1 SQVTM and CDR2 ANQGSEA. The CDR3 sequence is CSVVETANTGELFF. The DNA of the CDR3 is TGCAGCGTCGTCGAAACAGCGAACACCGGGGAGCTGTTTTTT.

V is TRBV4-3 and J is TRBJ1-1; the D gene is possibly TRBD1 (6 bases). The germline CDR1 and CDR2 sequences are LGHNA and YSLEER. V lost 3 bases and J lost 4, with 12 bases in between. This CDR3 has 14 residues. CDR3 protein: CASSQTGTTTEAFF. The CDR3 nucleotides read TGCGCCAGCAGCCAGACCGGGACAACCACTGAAGCTTTCTTT.

The chain joins TRBV7-2 to TRBJ2-5; D may be TRBD2 (5 bases). Trimming took off 4 bases at V and 0 bases at J, with 21 bases between the two ends. Looked up from germline, CDR1 is SGHTA and CDR2 is FQGNSA. The CDR3 has 18 amino acids. The CDR3 nucleotides are TGTGCCAGCAGCTCGGACCTCCTAGCTGTCCGGTACCAAGAGACCCAGTACTTC. Translation gives CASSSDLLAVRYQETQYF.

The chain combines TRBV19 with TRBJ1-5; D ambiguous. The germline V gene has CDR1 LNHDA and CDR2 SQIVND (reference sequence). Trimming pared 3 bases from V and 6 bases from J, leaving 6 bases between. This CDR3 region has 12 residues. The CDR3 bases are TGTGCCAGTAGTATGAACAGTCAGCCCCAGCATTTT. As protein: CASSMNSQPQHF.

The genes are TRBV6-2 or TRBV6-3 and TRBJ2-1; D gene unclear. The length of the CDR3 is 16 residues. V was shortened by 5 bases and J by 0 bases, with 14 bases between the two germline ends. The germline CDR1 and CDR2 sequences are MNHEY and SVGEGT. The CDR3 DNA reads as TGTGCCAGCAGTATGCTGGAAGAAAGCTCCTACAATGAGCAGTTCTTC. It translates to CASSMLEESSYNEQFF.

V usage is TRBV7-3 and J usage is TRBJ2-3; D possibly uses TRBD1 or TRBD2 (5 bases each). This CDR3 region has 18 residues. From germline, CDR1 is SGHTA and CDR2 FQGTGA. The V gene lost 5 bases and the J gene lost 1 base, with 22 bases spanning the gap. The CDR3 region is CASSTWSGRPQGTDTQYF. The CDR3 nucleotides read TGTGCCAGCAGCACCTGGTCGGGACGACCCCAGGGCACAGATACGCAGTATTTT.

The genes are TRBV5-1 and TRBJ2-5, with 8 positions matching TRBD2. The junction had 9 bases not matched to a gene; V was cut back by 7 bases and J by 4 bases. Germline V CDR1 and CDR2: SGHRS, YFSETQ. The CDR3 covers 14 residues. This CDR3 reads CASGAAGVGETQYF. The CDR3 nucleotides read TGCGCCAGCGGGGCAGCGGGGGTTGGAGAGACCCAGTACTTC. Variable domain in full (rest from reference TRBV5-1 and TRBJ2-5): KAGVTQTPRYLIKTRGQQVTLSCSPISGHRSVSWYQQTPGQGLQFLFEYFSETQRNKGNFPGRFSGRQFSNSRSEMNVSTLELGDSALYLCASGAAGVGETQYFGPGTRLLVL.